This TCR beta chain was profiled in a study of blood T cell repertoires in COVID-19. Profiled with immunoSEQ multiplex PCR; TCRdb holds only in-frame clones, not every one. The table records fewer than 400,000 clones, about nine tenths of them present only once. Study members were between about 18 and 89 years old and lived in around 24 US regions. V gave up 6 bases and J gave up 6 bases, with 13 bases separating them. Germline CDR1 reads KGHDR; CDR2 reads SFDVKD. The CDR3 runs to 14 residues. This chain uses TRBV24-1 with TRBJ2-2; D uncertain. The receptor's source is a man under 40 who had recovered from COVID-19. Sequencing input: PBMCs or T cells enriched from blood (not recorded which). DNA of the CDR3: TGTGCCACCAGTAGTATCGAGCTGGCCGGGGAGCTGTTTTTT. Its translation is CATSSIELAGELFF.